This T cell receptor beta chain stems from a study of blood T cells in healthy people across ages. Study-level points and caveats: Both naive CD4+ cell counts and diversity were greater in long-lived donors than in aged donors. As age increased, TCR beta diversity per million T cells fell in a roughly linear fashion. The lack of PBMC sorting stopped any conclusive naive versus antigen-experienced comparison.

Germline CDR1 is SEHNR and CDR2 is FQNEAQ (reference sequence). The V gene lost 8 bases and the J gene lost 8 bases, with 7 bases spanning the gap. The length of the CDR3 is 10 residues. Alongside a J-beta primer mix, a sample-barcoded 5' primer served in a second PCR lasting roughly 7 to 12 cycles. Via MiXCR, TCRdb re-called the 5' RACE reads, giving one row per CDR3 protein. Among about 1.4 million distinct CDR3 sequences listed, around 55% were seen once. This clonotype was seen only a few times. Its antigen remains unidentified. This sequence was found in a man younger than 35 in good health. The gene calls are TRBV7-9 and TRBJ2-1; D not certain. The sample comprised blood. DNA for the CDR3: TGTGCCAGCGAGGCATATGAGCAGTTCTTC. Translating gives CASEAYEQFF.